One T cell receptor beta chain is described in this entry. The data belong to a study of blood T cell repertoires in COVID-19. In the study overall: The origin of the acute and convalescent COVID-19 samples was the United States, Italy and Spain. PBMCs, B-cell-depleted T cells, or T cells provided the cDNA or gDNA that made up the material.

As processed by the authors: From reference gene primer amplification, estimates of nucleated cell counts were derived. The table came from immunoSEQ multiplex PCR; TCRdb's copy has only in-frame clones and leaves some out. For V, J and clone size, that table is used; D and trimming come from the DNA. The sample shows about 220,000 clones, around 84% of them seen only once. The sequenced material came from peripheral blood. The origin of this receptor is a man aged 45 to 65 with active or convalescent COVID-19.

CDR3 loop: CASRRSGGRDNEQFF. In nucleotides, the CDR3 is TGTGCCAGCAGGCGCAGCGGGGGCCGGGACAATGAGCAGTTCTTC. This chain uses TRBV6-5 with TRBJ2-1; 8 nucleotides agree with TRBD2. CDR3 length: 15 residues. Germline CDR1 reads MNHEY; CDR2 reads SVGAGI. Trimming took 6 bases from V and 5 from J; bases not matched to a gene: 9.